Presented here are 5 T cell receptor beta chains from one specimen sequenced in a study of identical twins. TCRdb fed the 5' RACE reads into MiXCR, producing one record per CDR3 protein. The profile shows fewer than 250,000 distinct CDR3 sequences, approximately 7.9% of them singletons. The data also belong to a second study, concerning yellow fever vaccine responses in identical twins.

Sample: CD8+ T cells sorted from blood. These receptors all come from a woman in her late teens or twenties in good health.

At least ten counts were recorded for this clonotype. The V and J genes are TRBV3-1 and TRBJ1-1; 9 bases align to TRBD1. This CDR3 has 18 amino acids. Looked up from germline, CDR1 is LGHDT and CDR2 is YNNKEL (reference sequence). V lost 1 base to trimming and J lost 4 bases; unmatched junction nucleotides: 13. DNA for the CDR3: TGTGCCAGCAGCCAAGCCTACAGGGGGCACAGGGACCCCACTGAAGCTTTCTTT. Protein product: CASSQAYRGHRDPTEAFF.

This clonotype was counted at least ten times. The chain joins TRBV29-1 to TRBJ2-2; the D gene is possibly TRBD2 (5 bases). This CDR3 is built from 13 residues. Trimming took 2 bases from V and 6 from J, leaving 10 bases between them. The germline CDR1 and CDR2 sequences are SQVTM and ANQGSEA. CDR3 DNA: TGCAGCGTTGAACGGGGTTCGGCCGGGGAGCTGTTTTTT. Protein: CSVERGSAGELFF.

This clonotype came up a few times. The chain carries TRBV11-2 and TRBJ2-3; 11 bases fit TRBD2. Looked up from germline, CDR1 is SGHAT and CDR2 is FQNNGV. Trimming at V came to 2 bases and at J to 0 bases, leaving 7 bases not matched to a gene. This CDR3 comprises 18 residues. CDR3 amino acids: CASSLSLRTSGSTDTQYF. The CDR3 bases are TGTGCCAGCAGCTTATCATTGCGGACTAGCGGGAGCACAGATACGCAGTATTTT.

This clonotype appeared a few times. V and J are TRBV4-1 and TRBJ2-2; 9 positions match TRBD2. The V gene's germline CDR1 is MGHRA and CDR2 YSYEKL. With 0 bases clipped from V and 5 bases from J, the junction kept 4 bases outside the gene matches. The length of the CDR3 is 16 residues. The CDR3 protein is CASSQDGLAGTGELFF. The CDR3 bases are TGCGCCAGCAGCCAAGATGGGCTAGCGGGGACCGGGGAGCTGTTTTTT.

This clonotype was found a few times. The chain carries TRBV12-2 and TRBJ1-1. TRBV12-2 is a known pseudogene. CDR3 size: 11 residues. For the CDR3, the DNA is TGTGCAAGTCGCCAATCTCTATCAGCTTTCTTT. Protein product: CASRQSLSAFF.